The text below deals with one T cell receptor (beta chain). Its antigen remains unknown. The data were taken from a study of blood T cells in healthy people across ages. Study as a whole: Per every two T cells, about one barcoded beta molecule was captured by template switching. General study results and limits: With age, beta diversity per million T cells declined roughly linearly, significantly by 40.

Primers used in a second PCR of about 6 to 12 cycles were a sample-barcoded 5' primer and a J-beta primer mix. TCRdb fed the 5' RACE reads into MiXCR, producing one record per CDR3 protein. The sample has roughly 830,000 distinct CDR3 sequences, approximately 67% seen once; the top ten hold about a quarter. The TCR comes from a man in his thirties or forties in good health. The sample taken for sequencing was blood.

The CDR3 DNA reads as TGTGCCAGCAGTTCCTCCTTTTCAGGAGTGAATTCACCCCTCCACTTT. Protein sequence: CASSSSFSGVNSPLHF. The chain has TRBV6-5 and TRBJ1-6; D ambiguous. V was clipped by 4 bases and J by 7 bases, with 17 bases between them. Germline V gene lookup returns CDR1 MNHEY and CDR2 SVGAGI. The CDR3 is 16 amino acids.